A single sample gave rise to the 14 T cell receptor beta chains below, sequenced in a study of shared clonotypes between healthy human individuals. Clones were sequenced by immunoSEQ multiplex PCR, and TCRdb holds only the in-frame ones, with some missing. The sample holds over a million clones, roughly 95% seen once. The sequencing input was naive CD4+ T cells sorted from blood. Subset given: CD45RA+ positively selected. These TCRs come from a man younger than 45 in good health.

V is TRBV18 and J is TRBJ2-1; possibly TRBD2 for D (7 bases). The CDR3 sequence is 13 residues long. Trimming pared 2 bases from V and 9 bases from J, leaving 11 bases between. Germline V gives CDR1 KGHSH, CDR2 LQKENI. The CDR3: CASSPWEGGEQFF. In nucleotides, the CDR3 is TGTGCCAGCTCACCATGGGAGGGGGGTGAGCAGTTCTTC.

V is TRBV11-2 and J is TRBJ1-1; a possible D gene is TRBD1 (5 bases). Germline loops: CDR1 SGHAT, CDR2 FQNNGV. V lost 1 base and J 3 bases, leaving 12 bases between the germline ends. The CDR3 extends over 15 amino acids. The CDR3 loop reads CASSLVFRGHTEAFF. CDR3 DNA sequence: TGTGCCAGCAGCTTAGTATTCCGGGGACACACTGAAGCTTTCTTT.

The chain recombines TRBV7-6 with TRBJ2-5, with TRBD2 matching over 8 bases. CDR3 size: 14 residues. V dropped 8 bases and J dropped 2; count of bases not matched to a gene: 7. The germline V gene has CDR1 SGHVS and CDR2 FNYEAQ. The CDR3 DNA follows: TGTGCCAGCGGTACTTTAGCGGGACAAGAGACCCAGTACTTC. Amino acids: CASGTLAGQETQYF.

J is TRBJ2-1 and V is TRBV7-8, with D unresolved. This CDR3 contains 16 residues. Germline V gene sequence: CDR1 SGHVS, CDR2 FQNEAQ. Trimming shortened V by 2 bases and J by 2 bases, and 13 bases separated the two germline ends. Here the CDR3 DNA reads TGTGCCAGCAGCTTAAGGGTTTGGGCTACCTACAATGAGCAGTTCTTC. This encodes CASSLRVWATYNEQFF.

The CDR3: CASRPGLEYQETQYF. For the CDR3, the DNA is TGTGCCAGCAGACCGGGACTAGAGTACCAAGAGACCCAGTACTTC. The gene calls are TRBV28 and TRBJ2-5; TRBD2 matches at 8 bases. The CDR3 has 15 amino acids. V was clipped by 6 bases and J by 0 bases; unmatched bases: 6. CDR1 is MDHEN, CDR2 SYDVKM, per germline.

This chain connects TRBV7-9 to TRBJ1-1, with D unresolved. V was trimmed by 2 bases and J by 8 bases, leaving 9 bases between them. Germline-derived CDR1 and CDR2 are SEHNR and FQNEAQ (reference sequence). The CDR3 extends over 12 amino acids. The CDR3 nucleotides are TGTGCCAGCAGCTTATCTCCATGGGAAGCTTTCTTT. This encodes CASSLSPWEAFF.

The chain links TRBV5-1 to TRBJ1-1, with 10 bases aligning to TRBD1. Germline values: CDR1 SGHRS, CDR2 YFSETQ. This CDR3 is 15 amino acids long. Trimming at V came to 2 bases and at J to 5 bases, leaving 6 bases not matched to a gene. The CDR3 region is CASSLSTGGRTEAFF. The CDR3 DNA reads as TGCGCCAGCAGCTTATCGACAGGGGGCCGGACTGAAGCTTTCTTT.

V gene TRBV11-2 combines with J gene TRBJ2-5; D ambiguous. Germline CDR1 is SGHAT and CDR2 is FQNNGV. V lost 0 bases and J lost 4, with 12 bases in between. The CDR3 covers 15 residues. Here the CDR3 reads CASSLEKFEPETQYF. CDR3 DNA sequence: TGTGCCAGCAGCTTAGAGAAGTTTGAGCCAGAGACCCAGTACTTC.

The V and J genes are TRBV5-1 and TRBJ2-6, with 7 bases lining up with TRBD1. Trimming took 2 bases from V and 1 from J; bases not matched to a gene: 6. The CDR3 runs to 17 residues. The germline gives CDR1 SGHRS, CDR2 YFSETQ. The CDR3 is CASSLQLQGSGANVLTF. The CDR3 DNA reads as TGCGCCAGCAGCTTACAACTACAGGGGTCTGGGGCCAACGTCCTGACTTTC.

V gene TRBV15 combines with J gene TRBJ2-3; 9 nucleotides agree with TRBD2. Trimming cost V 0 bases and J 0 bases; bases outside gene matches: 7. CDR3 length equals 18 residues. Germline values: CDR1 LNHNV, CDR2 YYDKDF (reference sequence). The CDR3 DNA is TGTGCCACCAGCAGAGATACGGCTAGCGGGACTAGCACAGATACGCAGTATTTT. Protein product: CATSRDTASGTSTDTQYF.

The J gene is TRBJ2-7, the V gene TRBV29-1; possibly TRBD1 for D (5 bases). V was clipped by 6 bases and J by 0 bases, with 12 bases between them. This CDR3 region has 13 residues. Germline V gene lookup returns CDR1 SQVTM and CDR2 ANQGSEA. The CDR3: CSVSGSTSYEQYF. The CDR3 DNA is TGCAGCGTGTCAGGGTCCACCTCCTACGAGCAGTACTTC.

This chain joins TRBV25-1 and TRBJ1-4; the D gene is possibly TRBD1 (6 bases). Germline values: CDR1 MGHDK, CDR2 SYGVNS. The CDR3 has 15 residues. V was shortened by 2 bases and J by 8 bases, with 15 bases between the two germline ends. CDR3 amino acids: CASSEVQGWREKLFF. As DNA, the CDR3 is TGTGCCAGCAGTGAAGTACAGGGATGGCGAGAAAAACTGTTTTTT. Full variable domain (missing parts from reference TRBV25-1 and TRBJ1-4): EADIYQTPRYLVIGTGKKITLECSQTMGHDKMYWYQQDPGMELHLIHYSYGVNSTEKGDLSSESTVSRIRTEHFPLTLESARPSHTSQYLCASSEVQGWREKLFFGSGTQLSVL.

J is TRBJ2-3 and V is TRBV5-1; TRBD2 is a possible D gene (6 bases). Germline loops: CDR1 SGHRS, CDR2 YFSETQ. The CDR3 is 15 amino acids. Trimming stripped 0 bases from V and 2 bases from J, with 10 bases between. In DNA, the CDR3 is TGCGCCAGCAGCTTGGTAGGAGGGGACACAGATACGCAGTATTTT. This translates into CASSLVGGDTDTQYF.

This clone was seen once. The chain has TRBV4-2 and TRBJ1-5; D is uncertain. The V gene's germline CDR1 is LGHNA and CDR2 YNFKEQ. The ends were cut back, 1 base at V and 7 bases at J, with 11 bases in the middle. The CDR3 covers 14 residues. The CDR3 here is CASSQVSELQPQHF. CDR3 DNA: TGTGCCAGCAGCCAAGTTTCAGAGCTCCAGCCCCAGCATTTT.